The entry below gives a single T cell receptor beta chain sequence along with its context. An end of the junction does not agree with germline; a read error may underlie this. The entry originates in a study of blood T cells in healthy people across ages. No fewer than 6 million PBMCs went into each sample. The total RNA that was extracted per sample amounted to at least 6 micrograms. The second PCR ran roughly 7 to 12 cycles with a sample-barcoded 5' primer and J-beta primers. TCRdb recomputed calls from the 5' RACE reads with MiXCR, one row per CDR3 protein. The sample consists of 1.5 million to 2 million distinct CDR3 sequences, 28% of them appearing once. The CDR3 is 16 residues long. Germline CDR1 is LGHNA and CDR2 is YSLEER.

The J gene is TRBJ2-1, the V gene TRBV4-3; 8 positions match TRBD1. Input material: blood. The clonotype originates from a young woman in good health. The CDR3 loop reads CVSSQDRQGASNEQFF. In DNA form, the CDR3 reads TGCGTCAGCAGCCAAGATCGGCAGGGGGCCAGCAATGAGCAGTTCTTC.